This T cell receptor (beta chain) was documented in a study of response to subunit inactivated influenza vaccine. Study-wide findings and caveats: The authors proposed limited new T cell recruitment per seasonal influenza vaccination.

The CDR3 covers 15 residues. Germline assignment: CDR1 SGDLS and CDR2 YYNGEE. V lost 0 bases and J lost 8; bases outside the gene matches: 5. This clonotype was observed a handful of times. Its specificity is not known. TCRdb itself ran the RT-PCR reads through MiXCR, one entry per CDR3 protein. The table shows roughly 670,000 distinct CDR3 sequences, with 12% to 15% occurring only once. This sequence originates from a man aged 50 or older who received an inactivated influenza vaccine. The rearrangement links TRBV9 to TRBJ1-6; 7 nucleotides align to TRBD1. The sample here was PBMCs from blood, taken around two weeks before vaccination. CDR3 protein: CASSVEGQGDSPLHF. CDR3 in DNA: TGTGCCAGCAGCGTAGAAGGCCAGGGGGATTCACCCCTCCACTTT. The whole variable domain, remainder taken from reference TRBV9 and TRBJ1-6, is DSGVTQTPKHLITATGQRVTLRCSPRSGDLSVYWYQQSLDQGLQFLIQYYNGEERAKGNILERFSAQQFPDLHSELNLSSLELGDSALYFCASSVEGQGDSPLHFGNGTRLTVT.